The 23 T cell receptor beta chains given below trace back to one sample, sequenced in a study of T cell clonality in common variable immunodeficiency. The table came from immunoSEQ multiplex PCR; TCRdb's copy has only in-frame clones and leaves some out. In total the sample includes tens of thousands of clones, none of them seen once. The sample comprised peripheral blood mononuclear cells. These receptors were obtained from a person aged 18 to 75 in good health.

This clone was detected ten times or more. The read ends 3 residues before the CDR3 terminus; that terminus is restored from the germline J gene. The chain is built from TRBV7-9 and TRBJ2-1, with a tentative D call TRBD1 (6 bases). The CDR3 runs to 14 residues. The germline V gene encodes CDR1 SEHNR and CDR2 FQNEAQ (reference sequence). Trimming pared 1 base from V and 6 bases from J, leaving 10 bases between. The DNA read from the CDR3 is TGTGCCAGCAGCTTAGGGGGGCCCTTCAATGAG. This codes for CASSLGGPFNE. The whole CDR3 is CASSLGGPFNEQFF.

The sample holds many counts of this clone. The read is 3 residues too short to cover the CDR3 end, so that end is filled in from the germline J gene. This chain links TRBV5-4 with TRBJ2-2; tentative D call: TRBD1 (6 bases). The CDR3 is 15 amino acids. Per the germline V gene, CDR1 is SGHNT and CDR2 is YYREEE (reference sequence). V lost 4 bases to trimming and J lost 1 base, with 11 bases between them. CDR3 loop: CASSLPGQNTGELFF. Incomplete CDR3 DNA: TGTGCCAGCAGCCTTCCGGGACAGAACACCGGGGAG.

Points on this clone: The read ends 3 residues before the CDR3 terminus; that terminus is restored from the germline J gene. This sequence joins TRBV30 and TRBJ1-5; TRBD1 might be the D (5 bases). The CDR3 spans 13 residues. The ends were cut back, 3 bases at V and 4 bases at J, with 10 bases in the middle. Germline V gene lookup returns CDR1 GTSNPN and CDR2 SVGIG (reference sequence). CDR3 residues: CAWRGQRNQPQHF. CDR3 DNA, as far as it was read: TGTGCCTGGAGGGGGCAACGGAATCAGCCC.

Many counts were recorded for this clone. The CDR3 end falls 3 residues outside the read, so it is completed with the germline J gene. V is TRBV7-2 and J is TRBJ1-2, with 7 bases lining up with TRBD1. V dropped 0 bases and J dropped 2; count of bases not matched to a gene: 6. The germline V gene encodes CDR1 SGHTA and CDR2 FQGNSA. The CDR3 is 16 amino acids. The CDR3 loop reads CASSLARTGPNYGYTF. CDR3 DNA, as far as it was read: TGTGCCAGCAGCTTAGCGCGGACAGGACCGAACTATGGC.

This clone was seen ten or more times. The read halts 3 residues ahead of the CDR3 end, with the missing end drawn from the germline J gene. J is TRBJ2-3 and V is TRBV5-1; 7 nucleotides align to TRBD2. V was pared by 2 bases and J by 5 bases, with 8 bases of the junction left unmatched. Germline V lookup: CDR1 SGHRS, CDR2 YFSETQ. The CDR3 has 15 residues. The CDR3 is CASSFHGGVKDTQYF. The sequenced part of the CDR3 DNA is TGCGCCAGCAGCTTTCATGGGGGGGTTAAAGATACG.

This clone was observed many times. The DNA read from the CDR3 is TGCAGCGTTCAAACATCAAGAAACTACGAG. This sequence encodes CSVQTSRNYE. The entire CDR3 sequence reads CSVQTSRNYEQYF. The chain carries TRBV29-1 and TRBJ2-7, with D hard to call. The read gets to within 3 residues of the CDR3 end, and the germline J gene fills in the rest. V was pared by 5 bases and J by 3 bases, with 14 bases between. This CDR3 region has 13 residues. Germline loops: CDR1 SQVTM, CDR2 ANQGSEA.

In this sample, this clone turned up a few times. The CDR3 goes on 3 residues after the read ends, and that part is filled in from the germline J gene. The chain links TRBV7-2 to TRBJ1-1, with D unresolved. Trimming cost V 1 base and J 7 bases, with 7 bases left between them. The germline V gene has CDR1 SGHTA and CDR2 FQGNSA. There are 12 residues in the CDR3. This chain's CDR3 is CASSLVQFEAFF. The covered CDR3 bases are TGTGCCAGCAGCTTAGTCCAGTTTGAA. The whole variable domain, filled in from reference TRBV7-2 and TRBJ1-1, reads GAGVSQSPSNKVTEKGKDVELRCDPISGHTALYWYRQSLGQGLEFLIYFQGNSAPDKSGLPSDRFSAERTGGSVSTLTIQRTQQEDSAVYLCASSLVQFEAFFGQGTRLTVV.

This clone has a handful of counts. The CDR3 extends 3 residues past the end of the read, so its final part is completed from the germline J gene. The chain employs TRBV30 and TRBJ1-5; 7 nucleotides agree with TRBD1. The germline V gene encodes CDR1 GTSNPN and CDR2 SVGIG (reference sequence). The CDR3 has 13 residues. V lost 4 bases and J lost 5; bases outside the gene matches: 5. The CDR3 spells CAWNGRGDQPQHF. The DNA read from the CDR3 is TGTGCCTGGAATGGCAGGGGGGATCAGCCC.

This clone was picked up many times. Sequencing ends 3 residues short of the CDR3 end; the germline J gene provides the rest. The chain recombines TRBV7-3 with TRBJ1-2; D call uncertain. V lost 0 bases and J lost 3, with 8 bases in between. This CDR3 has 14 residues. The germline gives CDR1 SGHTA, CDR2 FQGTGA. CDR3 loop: CASSLTGDHYGYTF. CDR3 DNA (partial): TGTGCCAGCAGCTTAACCGGGGATCACTATGGC.

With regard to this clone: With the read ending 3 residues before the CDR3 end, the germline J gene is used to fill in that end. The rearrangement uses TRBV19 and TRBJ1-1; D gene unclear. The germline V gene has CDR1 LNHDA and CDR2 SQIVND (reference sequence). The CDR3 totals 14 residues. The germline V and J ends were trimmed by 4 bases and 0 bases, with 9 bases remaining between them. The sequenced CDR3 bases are TGTGCCAGTAGTAACGCGGGCCTGAACACTGAA. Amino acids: CASSNAGLNTE. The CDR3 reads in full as CASSNAGLNTEAFF.

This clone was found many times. The sequenced CDR3 bases are TGTGCCAGCAGTGAGGTCAGGGCGAGAACTGAA. This encodes CASSEVRARTE. The whole CDR3 is CASSEVRARTEAFF. V is TRBV2 and J is TRBJ1-1; D might be TRBD1 (5 bases). The sequenced fragment ends 3 residues before the CDR3 boundary, so the rest is inferred from the germline J gene. The CDR3 loop spans 14 amino acids. V lost 3 bases and J lost 5, with 13 bases in between. Germline values: CDR1 SNHLY, CDR2 FYNNEI.

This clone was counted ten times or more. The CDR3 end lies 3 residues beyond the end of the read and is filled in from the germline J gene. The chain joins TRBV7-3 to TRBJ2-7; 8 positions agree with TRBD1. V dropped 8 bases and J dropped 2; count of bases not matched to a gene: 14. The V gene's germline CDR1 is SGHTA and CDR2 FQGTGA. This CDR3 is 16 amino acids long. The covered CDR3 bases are TGTGCCAGCGAATGGTTCCGGGACAGGCCAACCTACGAG. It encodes CASEWFRDRPTYE. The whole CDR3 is CASEWFRDRPTYEQYF.

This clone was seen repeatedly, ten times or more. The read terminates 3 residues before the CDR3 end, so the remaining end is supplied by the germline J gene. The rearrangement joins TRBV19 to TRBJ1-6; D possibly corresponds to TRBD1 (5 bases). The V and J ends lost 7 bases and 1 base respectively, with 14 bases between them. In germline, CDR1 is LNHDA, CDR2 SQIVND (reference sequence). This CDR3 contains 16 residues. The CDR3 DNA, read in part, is TGTGCCAGTACCCCGGAGCAGGGTTCCTATAATTCACCC. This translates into CASTPEQGSYNSP. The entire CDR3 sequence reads CASTPEQGSYNSPLHF.

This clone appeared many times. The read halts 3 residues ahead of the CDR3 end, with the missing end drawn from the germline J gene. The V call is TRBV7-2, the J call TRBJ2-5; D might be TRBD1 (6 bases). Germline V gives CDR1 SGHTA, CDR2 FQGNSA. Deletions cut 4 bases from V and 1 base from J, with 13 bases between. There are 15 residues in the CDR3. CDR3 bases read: TGTGCCAGCAGCTCGAACCGGGACACCCAAGAGACC. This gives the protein CASSSNRDTQET. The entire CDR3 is CASSSNRDTQETQYF.

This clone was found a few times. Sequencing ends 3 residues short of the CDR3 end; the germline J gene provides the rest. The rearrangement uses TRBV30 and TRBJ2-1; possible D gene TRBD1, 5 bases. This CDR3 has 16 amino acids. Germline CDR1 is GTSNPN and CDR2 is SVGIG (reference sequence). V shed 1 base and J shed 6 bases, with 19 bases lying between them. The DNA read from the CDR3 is TGTGCCTGGAGTGAGCAGTGGCTGGGGCCGGGCAATGAG. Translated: CAWSEQWLGPGNE. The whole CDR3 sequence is CAWSEQWLGPGNEQFF.

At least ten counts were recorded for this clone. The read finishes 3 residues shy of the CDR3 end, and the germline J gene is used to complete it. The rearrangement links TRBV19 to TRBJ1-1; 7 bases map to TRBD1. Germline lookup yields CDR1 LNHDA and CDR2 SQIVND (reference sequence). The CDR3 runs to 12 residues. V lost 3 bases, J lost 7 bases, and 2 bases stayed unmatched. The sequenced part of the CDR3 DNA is TGTGCCAGTAGTATTCAGGGGGGTGAA. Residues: CASSIQGGE. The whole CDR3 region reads CASSIQGGEAFF.

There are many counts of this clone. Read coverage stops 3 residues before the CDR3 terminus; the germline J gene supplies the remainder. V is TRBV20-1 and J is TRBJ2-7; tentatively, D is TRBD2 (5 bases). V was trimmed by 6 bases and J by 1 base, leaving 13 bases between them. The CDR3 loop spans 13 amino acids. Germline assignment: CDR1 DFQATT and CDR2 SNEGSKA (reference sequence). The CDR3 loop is CSASGDESYEQYF. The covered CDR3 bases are TGCAGTGCAAGCGGCGACGAGTCCTACGAG.

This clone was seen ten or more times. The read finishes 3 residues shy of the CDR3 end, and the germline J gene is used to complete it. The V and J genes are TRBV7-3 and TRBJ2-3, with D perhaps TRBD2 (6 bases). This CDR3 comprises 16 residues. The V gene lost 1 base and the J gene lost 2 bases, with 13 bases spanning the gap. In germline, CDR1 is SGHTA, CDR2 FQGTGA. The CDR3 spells CASSLRRGGVTDTQYF. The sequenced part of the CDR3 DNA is TGTGCCAGCAGCTTAAGACGGGGAGGCGTCACAGATACG.

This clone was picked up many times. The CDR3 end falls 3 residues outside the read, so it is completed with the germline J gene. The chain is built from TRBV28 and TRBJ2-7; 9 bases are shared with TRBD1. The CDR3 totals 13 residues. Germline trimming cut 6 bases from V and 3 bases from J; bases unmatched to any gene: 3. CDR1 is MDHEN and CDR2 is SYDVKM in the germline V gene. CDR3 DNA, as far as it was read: TGTGCCAGCAGGGGGACAGGGCTCTACGAG. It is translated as CASRGTGLYE. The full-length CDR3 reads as CASRGTGLYEQYF.

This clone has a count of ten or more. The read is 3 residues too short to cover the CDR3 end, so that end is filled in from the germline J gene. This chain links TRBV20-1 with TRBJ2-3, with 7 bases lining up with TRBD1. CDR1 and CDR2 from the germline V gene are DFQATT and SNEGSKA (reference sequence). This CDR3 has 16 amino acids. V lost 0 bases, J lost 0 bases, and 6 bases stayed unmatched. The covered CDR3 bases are TGCAGTGCTAGAGATCGGGACAGCTTTAGCACAGATACG. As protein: CSARDRDSFSTDT. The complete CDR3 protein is CSARDRDSFSTDTQYF.

The CDR3: CASSYGTSRTGELFF. Partial CDR3 DNA: TGTGCCAGTAGTTACGGGACTAGCCGTACCGGGGAG. The J gene is TRBJ2-2, the V gene TRBV19; 9 positions agree with TRBD2. The read ends 3 residues shy of where the CDR3 ends; the end is completed using the germline J gene. Germline V gene sequence: CDR1 LNHDA, CDR2 SQIVND (reference sequence). The length of the CDR3 is 15 residues. Trimming cost V 5 bases and J 5 bases; bases outside gene matches: 6. Based on the CDR3 plus reference TRBV19 and TRBJ2-2, the full variable domain is DGGITQSPKYLFRKEGQNVTLSCEQNLNHDAMYWYRQDPGQGLRLIYYSQIVNDFQKGDIAEGYSVSREKKESFPLTVTSAQKNPTAFYLCASSYGTSRTGELFFGEGSRLTVL.

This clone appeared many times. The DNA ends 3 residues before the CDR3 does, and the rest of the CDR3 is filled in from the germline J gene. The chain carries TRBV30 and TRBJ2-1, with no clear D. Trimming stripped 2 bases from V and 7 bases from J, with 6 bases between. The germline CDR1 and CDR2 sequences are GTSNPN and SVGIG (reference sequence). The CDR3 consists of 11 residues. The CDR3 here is CAWSNSNEQFF. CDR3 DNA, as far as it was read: TGTGCCTGGAGTAACTCGAATGAG.

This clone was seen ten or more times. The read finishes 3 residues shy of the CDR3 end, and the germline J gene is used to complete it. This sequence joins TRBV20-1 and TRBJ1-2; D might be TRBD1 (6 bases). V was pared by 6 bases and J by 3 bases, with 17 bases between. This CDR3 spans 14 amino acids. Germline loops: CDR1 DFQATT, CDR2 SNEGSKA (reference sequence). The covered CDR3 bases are TGCAGTGCCCCTGGGCGGGGGGCGGACTATGGC. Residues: CSAPGRGADYG. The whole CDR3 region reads CSAPGRGADYGYTF.